The TCR beta chain described here comes from a study of CD8+CD57+ T cells in acquired aplastic anemia. In the study overall: Quantities of DNA derived from sorted CD4+ and CD8+ cells averaged around 3 ug. Study results and limitations: Controls did not differ significantly from patients in CD8+ Simpson's diversity. Both patients and controls carried the same twenty-nine CD8+ CDR3 sequences.

Germline V gene data show CDR1 as MDHEN and CDR2 as SYDVKM. This CDR3 comprises 14 residues. V lost 5 bases, J lost 3 bases, and 6 bases stayed unmatched. The template used for profiling TCR beta VDJ and CDR3 was genomic DNA. TCRdb analysed the reads with MiXCR anew, one entry per CDR3 protein. Here the sample spans 95,000 to 120,000 distinct CDR3 sequences, 40% to 65% being singletons. Notes on this clonotype: Antigen specificity is unknown.

The source of this sequence is a human donor in good health, serving as a control. This chain connects TRBV28 to TRBJ1-2; 7 bases line up with TRBD1. Sample: sorted CD4+, CD8+, or CD8+CD57+ T cells (not recorded which) from PBMCs. CDR3 sequence (DNA): TGTGCCAGCAGTGCGACAGGGTCGGACTATGGCTACACCTTC. It codes for CASSATGSDYGYTF.